The next 24 T cell receptor beta chains were all read from a single sample in a study of blood T cells in healthy people across ages. Next came a second PCR, run for about 6 to 11 cycles, which used a sample-barcoded 5' primer along with a J-beta primer mix. From the 5' RACE reads, TCRdb called clonotypes with MiXCR, one entry per CDR3 protein. The data contain about 1.8 million distinct CDR3 sequences, about 50% of them singletons. Source material: blood. The receptors were gathered from a woman between 40 and 55 years old in good health.

The chain is built from TRBV11-2 and TRBJ1-2; 8 bases fit TRBD1. The germline V gene encodes CDR1 SGHAT and CDR2 FQNNGV. V was pared by 5 bases and J by 6 bases, with 11 bases of the junction left unmatched. The CDR3 consists of 15 residues. CDR3 amino acids: CASSNRDRFSDGYTF. The DNA for the CDR3 is TGTGCCAGCAGCAACCGGGACAGGTTCTCAGATGGCTACACCTTC.

The sample holds a few counts of this clonotype. The J gene is TRBJ1-6, the V gene TRBV27; D remains unclear. Germline V lookup: CDR1 MNHEY, CDR2 SMNVEV (reference sequence). V lost 3 bases and J 5 bases, leaving 11 bases between the germline ends. The CDR3 contains 15 residues. As DNA, the CDR3 is TGTGCCAGCAGTTTTACGGGAACTGATAATTCACCCCTCCACTTT. Encoded protein: CASSFTGTDNSPLHF.

The CDR3: CASRDRRGSYEQYF. Here the CDR3 DNA reads TGTGCCAGCAGGGACCGACGGGGTTCCTACGAGCAGTACTTC. The chain joins TRBV28 to TRBJ2-7; tentative D call: TRBD2 (5 bases). V gave up 6 bases and J gave up 1 base, with 13 bases separating them. The CDR3 loop spans 14 amino acids. Germline values: CDR1 MDHEN, CDR2 SYDVKM.

In this sample, this clonotype turned up once. As the CDR3 is not closed by the conserved phenylalanine or tryptophan, this likely results from a read error. The chain employs TRBV12-3 or TRBV12-4 and TRBJ2-3; TRBD1 matches at 8 bases. This CDR3 is 15 amino acids long. With V trimmed by 3 bases and J by 4 bases, 6 bases remained unmatched. CDR3 coding DNA: TGTGCCAGCAGTTTTGGCAGGGGGCCCCCAGATACGCAGTATTCT. This gives the protein CASSFGRGPPDTQYS.

The V gene is TRBV6-5, the J gene TRBJ2-3; D possibly matches TRBD1 or TRBD2 (5 bases each). V lost 6 bases, J lost 2 bases, and 15 bases lay in between. CDR1 and CDR2 (germline): MNHEY, SVGAGI. There are 15 residues in the CDR3. Here the CDR3 reads CASRDRDGITDTQYF. In DNA, the CDR3 is TGTGCCAGCAGAGACCGGGACGGAATCACAGATACGCAGTATTTT.

The gene calls are TRBV7-2 and TRBJ2-1, with D perhaps being TRBD1 or TRBD2 (5 bases each). The CDR3 totals 13 residues. Trimming pared 0 bases from V and 9 bases from J, leaving 9 bases between. Germline loops: CDR1 SGHTA, CDR2 FQGNSA. CDR3 residues: CASSLAGVIEQFF. In nucleotides, the CDR3 is TGTGCCAGCAGCTTAGCGGGGGTAATTGAGCAGTTCTTC.

This clonotype was seen a few times. The chain couples TRBV20-1 to TRBJ2-5, with no clear D. Germline-derived CDR1 and CDR2 are DFQATT and SNEGSKA (reference sequence). The CDR3 runs to 13 residues. V lost 2 bases to trimming and J lost 4 bases, with 11 bases between them. The CDR3 reads CSARQPAGETQYF. The CDR3 coding sequence is TGCAGTGCTAGACAACCGGCCGGAGAGACCCAGTACTTC.

This sequence joins TRBV24-1 and TRBJ2-3; D gene ambiguous. V was cut by 4 bases and J by 4 bases, with 14 bases left in between. Germline values: CDR1 KGHDR, CDR2 SFDVKD. This CDR3 is built from 15 residues. The CDR3 region has the DNA TGTGCCACCAGTGACCCCGGACCTGCCGCAGATACGCAGTATTTT. This encodes CATSDPGPAADTQYF.

V and J are TRBV27 and TRBJ1-6; D call uncertain. CDR3 length equals 13 residues. The V gene lost 4 bases and the J gene lost 10 bases, with 11 bases spanning the gap. Germline V gene lookup returns CDR1 MNHEY and CDR2 SMNVEV (reference sequence). The CDR3 DNA sequence: TGTGCCAGCAGTTACAGCGTGGGGTCACCCCTCCACTTT. Translated, it gives CASSYSVGSPLHF.

The chain joins TRBV7-2 to TRBJ1-4, with D maybe TRBD1 (5 bases). CDR1 and CDR2 (germline): SGHTA, FQGNSA. This CDR3 contains 15 residues. Trimming took 3 bases from V and 3 from J, leaving 11 bases between them. CDR3 bases: TGTGCCAGCAGCTTGGGAGGACACCCTAATGAAAAACTGTTTTTT. Its translation: CASSLGGHPNEKLFF.

This clonotype was seen repeatedly, ten times or more. The chain carries TRBV4-1 and TRBJ2-3; D is uncertain. Trimming shortened V by 0 bases and J by 6 bases, and 4 bases separated the two germline ends. Germline CDR1 is MGHRA and CDR2 is YSYEKL. This CDR3 region has 12 residues. CDR3 region: CASSQDGDTQYF. The CDR3 region has the DNA TGCGCCAGCAGCCAAGATGGGGATACGCAGTATTTT.

Concerning this clonotype itself: A single base separates this from a much larger clone, so it may be a read error. The chain carries TRBV4-1 and TRBJ2-5; TRBD1 matches 10 bases. This CDR3 has 15 residues. The J segment lost 11 bases and the V segment lost 1 base, leaving 10 bases of the junction unmatched. Germline V gene sequence: CDR1 MGHRA, CDR2 YSYEKL. CDR3 region: CASSQGQGAYNEQYF. For the CDR3, the DNA is TGCGCCAGCAGCCAAGGACAGGGGGCCTACAATGAGCAGTACTTC.

This clonotype was seen at least ten times. One end of the junction does not line up with germline, which may come from a read error. This chain uses TRBV25-1 with TRBJ2-7; 9 bases are a match to TRBD1. The length of the CDR3 is 14 residues. CDR1 and CDR2 from the germline V gene are MGHDK and SYGVNS. The DNA of the CDR3 is TGCGCCAGCAGCTTGGGGACAGGGAACTACGAGCAGTACTTC. The encoded protein is CASSLGTGNYEQYF.

The V call is TRBV3-1, the J call TRBJ2-1; 7 bases line up with TRBD1. Germline V gene sequence: CDR1 LGHDT, CDR2 YNNKEL (reference sequence). This CDR3 is built from 16 residues. Losses at the gene ends were 1 base for V and 5 bases for J; bases not matched to a gene: 8. The CDR3 region has the DNA TGTGCCAGCAGCCAAGTGGCTAGGGACAGAAACAATGAGCAGTTCTTC. Translated, it gives CASSQVARDRNNEQFF.

V is TRBV25-1 and J is TRBJ1-1, with D possibly being TRBD1 (6 bases). Trimming left V 6 bases short and J 1 base short, with 18 bases between. Germline loops: CDR1 MGHDK, CDR2 SYGVNS. This CDR3 comprises 16 residues. CDR3 region: CASSAYWGGSNTEAFF. In DNA, the CDR3 is TGTGCCAGCAGCGCCTATTGGGGGGGCTCGAACACTGAAGCTTTCTTT.

This sequence joins TRBV20-1 and TRBJ1-2, with D possibly TRBD1 on 6 matching bases. The CDR3 covers 14 residues. The V and J ends lost 4 bases and 1 base respectively, with 13 bases between them. Germline CDR1 is DFQATT and CDR2 is SNEGSKA (reference sequence). This CDR3 is CSATTGTLNYGYTF. Here the CDR3 DNA reads TGCAGTGCTACCACCGGGACACTTAACTATGGCTACACCTTC.

The chain carries TRBV7-2 and TRBJ2-3, with 8 bases matching TRBD1. V was clipped by 0 bases and J by 4 bases; unmatched bases: 9. Germline CDR1 reads SGHTA; CDR2 reads FQGNSA. The length of the CDR3 is 17 residues. CDR3 nucleotides: TGTGCCAGCAGCTTAGCGAGGGGGACAGGTAGGGCAGATACGCAGTATTTT. Residues: CASSLARGTGRADTQYF.

The chain links TRBV20-1 to TRBJ2-7; 10 nucleotides match TRBD1. J lost 6 bases, V lost 4 bases, and 12 bases had no gene match. Germline-derived CDR1 and CDR2 are DFQATT and SNEGSKA (reference sequence). This CDR3 contains 15 residues. The CDR3 reads CSATSSDRGPREQYF. Here the CDR3 DNA reads TGCAGTGCTACTAGTAGTGACAGGGGGCCTCGCGAGCAGTACTTC.

This clonotype was seen only a few times. The chain recombines TRBV4-2 with TRBJ2-7; 8 nucleotides align to TRBD2. The V and J ends lost 4 bases and 4 bases, in that order; junction bases with no gene match: 9. The CDR3 covers 15 residues. Per germline, CDR1 LGHNA and CDR2 YNFKEQ. CDR3 sequence (DNA): TGTGCCAGCAGCCTTGACAGGCGCGGGGGGTACGAGCAGTACTTC. Translating it yields CASSLDRRGGYEQYF.

The chain employs TRBV28 and TRBJ1-3, with 7 bases aligning to TRBD1. From germline, CDR1 is MDHEN and CDR2 SYDVKM. CDR3 size: 14 residues. After removal of 4 bases from V and 2 bases from J, the junction contained 2 bases not matched to a gene. This CDR3 reads CASSYRGPGNTIYF. The CDR3 nucleotides read TGTGCCAGCAGTTACAGGGGCCCTGGAAACACCATATATTTT.

A few counts support this clonotype. CDR3 coding DNA: TGTGCCAGCAGCCGGAGTTCTCGTGAGCAGTTCTTC. Translating gives CASSRSSREQFF. V gene TRBV4-2 combines with J gene TRBJ2-1, with no clear D. V was shortened by 4 bases and J by 9 bases, with 10 bases between the two germline ends. This CDR3 region has 12 residues. CDR1 and CDR2 (germline): LGHNA, YNFKEQ.

This clonotype appeared a few times. The chain employs TRBV29-1 and TRBJ1-2; possible D gene TRBD1, 5 bases. This CDR3 comprises 12 residues. The V and J ends lost 7 bases and 4 bases respectively, with 13 bases between them. The germline gives CDR1 SQVTM, CDR2 ANQGSEA. The CDR3 sequence: CSGGRGAYGYTF. The CDR3 DNA is TGCAGCGGCGGCAGAGGGGCCTATGGCTACACCTTC.

J is TRBJ1-6 and V is TRBV4-2, with unresolved D. CDR1 is LGHNA and CDR2 is YNFKEQ in the germline V gene. Between the trimmed V and J ends, which lost 0 bases and 0 bases, there was a span of 12 bases. CDR3 length: 18 amino acids. The CDR3, as DNA: TGTGCCAGCAGCCAAGAGGCCCCAACGAGCTCCTATAATTCACCCCTCCACTTT. This encodes CASSQEAPTSSYNSPLHF.

This chain uses TRBV14 with TRBJ2-1; D might be TRBD1 or TRBD2, each matching 5 bases. The germline CDR1 and CDR2 sequences are SGHDN and FVKESK. The CDR3 sequence is 14 residues long. The V end lost 0 bases, the J end lost 8 bases, and 11 bases lay between the germline ends. The DNA for the CDR3 is TGTGCCAGCAGCCAAGACCTGGGACGATATGAGCAGTTCTTC. It specifies CASSQDLGRYEQFF.